A single T cell receptor (beta chain) is shown here with its context. Its specificity is unknown. This entry belongs to a study of blood T cells in healthy people across ages. General study findings and limits: As naive T cell percentage varied, TCR beta diversity correlated strongly with it. Diversity of TCR beta per million T cells declined in a roughly linear way with age.

Primers used in a second PCR of about 7 to 12 cycles were a sample-barcoded 5' primer and a J-beta primer mix. MiXCR, run by TCRdb on the 5' RACE reads, gives a single entry per CDR3 protein. The sample records roughly 800,000 distinct CDR3 sequences, about 26% being singletons. The ends were cut back, 7 bases at V and 1 base at J, with 10 bases in the middle. CDR1 is MNHNS and CDR2 is SASEGT in the germline V gene. The CDR3 runs to 13 residues. Extraction yielded at least 5 micrograms of total RNA per sample. The data also belong to a second study, concerning T cells of mothers and their children.

Sequencing was carried out using blood. The clonotype originates from a boy aged 10-17 years in good health. The chain recombines TRBV6-1 with TRBJ2-5, with a tentative D call TRBD2 (5 bases). The CDR3 spells CASKVSVQETQYF. The CDR3 nucleotides are TGTGCCAGCAAGGTTAGCGTCCAAGAGACCCAGTACTTC.